The T cell receptor beta chain under discussion was sequenced for a study of Graves' ophthalmopathy and Graves' hyperthyroidism. RNA transcripts served as template for amplifying TCR beta CDR3 sequences. HTBI primers were used in a first-round RT-PCR, which preceded a second-round multiplex PCR. TCRdb itself ran the multiplex PCR reads through MiXCR, one entry per CDR3 protein. The sample holds about 210,000 distinct CDR3 sequences, roughly 27% seen once. The V gene end was trimmed by 7 bases and the J gene end by 5 bases; junction bases not matched to a gene: 8. Germline CDR1 SQVTM, CDR2 ANQGSEA. The CDR3 runs 14 residues. This clonotype was recorded at least ten times.

Material for sequencing was peripheral blood. The chain carries TRBV29-1 and TRBJ2-7; 13 positions match TRBD2. The TCR was taken from a man aged 50 to 59 with Graves' ophthalmopathy. In nucleotides, the CDR3 is TGCAGCGCTTTCGGACTAGCGGGAGTCCACGAGCAGTACTTC. This codes for CSAFGLAGVHEQYF.